The 32 T cell receptor beta chains presented below share a single source sample, sequenced in a study of blood T cell repertoires in COVID-19. The protocol was immunoSEQ multiplex PCR, while the TCRdb copy is restricted to in-frame clones and leaves out a portion. The table lists 65,000 or so clones, around 90% of them singletons. The sample was peripheral blood. These receptors came from a human donor with acute or convalescent COVID-19. The donor label of this sample is uncertain.

The J gene is TRBJ2-3, the V gene TRBV6-5; perhaps TRBD1 as D (6 bases). This CDR3 spans 15 amino acids. The germline CDR1 and CDR2 sequences are MNHEY and SVGAGI. V gave up 8 bases and J gave up 2 bases, with 17 bases separating them. CDR3 nucleotides: TGTGCCAGCTCCCTAGGGGGTGGAGCCACAGATACGCAGTATTTT. Amino acid sequence: CASSLGGGATDTQYF.

V usage is TRBV5-1 and J usage is TRBJ2-5, with D possibly TRBD1 on 5 matching bases. V was cut by 0 bases and J by 5 bases, with 14 bases left in between. Germline CDR1 and CDR2: SGHRS and YFSETQ. The CDR3 consists of 15 residues. As DNA, the CDR3 is TGCGCCAGCAGCTTGGTGGACACCCGGGCGGAGACCCAGTACTTC. This sequence encodes CASSLVDTRAETQYF. The complete variable domain, with remaining parts taken from reference TRBV5-1 and TRBJ2-5, reads KAGVTQTPRYLIKTRGQQVTLSCSPISGHRSVSWYQQTPGQGLQFLFEYFSETQRNKGNFPGRFSGRQFSNSRSEMNVSTLELGDSALYLCASSLVDTRAETQYFGPGTRLLVL.

CDR3 in DNA: TGTGCCAGCAGTGAATGGACAGGGGGCTACAATGAGCAGTTCTTC. Its protein is CASSEWTGGYNEQFF. V usage is TRBV6-1 and J usage is TRBJ2-1; TRBD1 agrees at 10 bases. The V gene's germline CDR1 is MNHNS and CDR2 SASEGT. Germline trimming cut 2 bases from V and 3 bases from J; bases unmatched to any gene: 1. The CDR3 covers 15 residues.

This chain's CDR3 is CASSLVETSGGDNEQFF. CDR3 coding DNA: TGTGCCAGCAGCTTAGTTGAGACTAGCGGGGGGGACAATGAGCAGTTCTTC. J is TRBJ2-1 and V is TRBV7-9, with 14 bases lining up with TRBD2. The V and J ends lost 1 base and 5 bases, in that order; junction bases with no gene match: 4. The germline CDR1 and CDR2 sequences are SEHNR and FQNEAQ (reference sequence). The CDR3 spans 17 residues.

The CDR3 is CASSLSGAQQFF. In DNA form, the CDR3 reads TGTGCCAGCAGTTTAAGTGGAGCTCAGCAGTTCTTC. V usage is TRBV12-3 or TRBV12-4 and J usage is TRBJ2-1; D call uncertain. The CDR3 is 12 residues long. V gave up 2 bases and J gave up 11 bases, with 10 bases separating them.

The chain carries TRBV25-1 and TRBJ2-1, with 7 bases matching TRBD2. Germline V gene data show CDR1 as MGHDK and CDR2 as SYGVNS. V lost 6 bases, J lost 3 bases, and 5 bases stayed unmatched. The CDR3 sequence is 14 residues long. The CDR3: CASRGSGDYNEQFF. CDR3 in DNA: TGTGCCAGCAGAGGGAGCGGGGACTACAATGAGCAGTTCTTC.

CDR3 amino acids: CSVSVGQETQYF. DNA for the CDR3: TGCAGCGTTTCTGTCGGTCAAGAGACCCAGTACTTC. This chain connects TRBV29-1 to TRBJ2-5; D not resolved. The CDR3 consists of 12 residues. Germline V lookup: CDR1 SQVTM, CDR2 ANQGSEA. V lost 5 bases, J lost 2 bases, and 9 bases lay in between. Full variable domain (remainder filled in from reference TRBV29-1 and TRBJ2-5): SAVISQKPSRDICQRGTSLTIQCQVDSQVTMMFWYRQQPGQSLTLIATANQGSEATYESGFVIDKFPISRPNLTFSTLTVSNMSPEDSSIYLCSVSVGQETQYFGPGTRLLVL.

This clone was seen only once. The V call is TRBV28, the J call TRBJ1-6; 10 bases agree with TRBD1. Germline V CDR1 and CDR2: MDHEN, SYDVKM. After removal of 6 bases from V and 7 bases from J, the junction contained 6 bases not matched to a gene. The CDR3 length is 15 residues. CDR3 DNA sequence: TGTGCCAGCAGGAGCCGGGACAGGGGAAATTCACCCCTCCACTTT. Protein: CASRSRDRGNSPLHF. Together with reference TRBV28 and TRBJ1-6, the CDR3 gives the full variable domain: DVKVTQSSRYLVKRTGEKVFLECVQDMDHENMFWYRQDPGLGLRLIYFSYDVKMKEKGDIPEGYSVSREKKERFSLILESASTNQTSMYLCASRSRDRGNSPLHFGNGTRLTVT.

V gene TRBV7-9 combines with J gene TRBJ2-5; 9 nucleotides line up with TRBD2. The V gene's germline CDR1 is SEHNR and CDR2 FQNEAQ (reference sequence). There are 15 residues in the CDR3. V shed 7 bases and J 4 bases; nucleotides not matched to a gene: 10. CDR3: CASIPPLAGLETQYF. CDR3 sequence (DNA): TGTGCCAGCATCCCGCCTCTAGCGGGGCTAGAGACCCAGTACTTC.

The V gene is TRBV7-9, the J gene TRBJ2-3, with 8 bases fitting TRBD1. Germline CDR1 reads SEHNR; CDR2 reads FQNEAQ (reference sequence). After removal of 4 bases from V and 4 bases from J, the junction contained 7 bases not matched to a gene. The CDR3 is 15 residues long. This chain's CDR3 is CASSYRTGTSDTQYF. In nucleotides, the CDR3 is TGTGCCAGCAGCTACAGGACAGGGACTTCAGATACGCAGTATTTT.

The chain carries TRBV19 and TRBJ1-5; D may be TRBD1 (6 bases). Germline CDR1 LNHDA, CDR2 SQIVND (reference sequence). This CDR3 contains 14 residues. V was shortened by 7 bases and J by 0 bases, with 10 bases between the two germline ends. The CDR3 region is CASTRDTSNQPQHF. The CDR3 region has the DNA TGTGCCAGTACCCGGGACACTAGCAATCAGCCCCAGCATTTT.

DNA for the CDR3: TGTGCCAGCAGTTTACGGTCCTCTGGAAACACCATATATTTT. Translation gives CASSLRSSGNTIYF. This chain connects TRBV28 to TRBJ1-3; D not certain. This CDR3 spans 14 amino acids. V lost 2 bases and J lost 0, with 5 bases in between. Germline V CDR1 and CDR2: MDHEN, SYDVKM.

The genes are TRBV19 and TRBJ1-2; D remains unclear. This CDR3 comprises 15 residues. V was shortened by 5 bases and J by 1 base, with 14 bases between the two germline ends. CDR1 and CDR2 (germline): LNHDA, SQIVND (reference sequence). The CDR3 DNA reads as TGTGCCAGTAGTTCCCGCGGGCTTTTTAACTATGGCTACACCTTC. Translated: CASSSRGLFNYGYTF.

This clone was seen a few times. The rearrangement links TRBV5-1 to TRBJ1-1, with D perhaps matching TRBD1 (6 bases). The CDR3 has 17 amino acids. Germline CDR1 reads SGHRS; CDR2 reads YFSETQ. Deletions cut 3 bases from V and 4 bases from J, with 22 bases between. DNA for the CDR3: TGCGCCAGCAGCTCCCTTACATCGGGACACGGTACCACTGAAGCTTTCTTT. Translated, it gives CASSSLTSGHGTTEAFF.

The V call is TRBV5-6, the J call TRBJ2-2; D is possibly TRBD2 (6 bases). The CDR3 has 16 amino acids. Germline lookup yields CDR1 SGHDT and CDR2 YYEEEE. Deletions cut 2 bases from V and 3 bases from J, with 14 bases between. CDR3 sequence reads: CASSLFEREYTGELFF. In DNA form, the CDR3 reads TGTGCCAGCAGCTTATTCGAACGGGAGTACACCGGGGAGCTGTTTTTT.

The J gene is TRBJ2-3, the V gene TRBV19, with TRBD1 identical over 9 bases. CDR1 and CDR2 (germline): LNHDA, SQIVND (reference sequence). This CDR3 is 16 amino acids long. Germline trimming cut 6 bases from V and 6 bases from J; bases unmatched to any gene: 13. The CDR3 DNA is TGTGCCAGTAGCCTAAGACAGGGGGTCGTGGTCGATACGCAGTATTTT. This gives the protein CASSLRQGVVVDTQYF.

The chain uses TRBV18 and TRBJ2-3, with 10 nucleotides matching TRBD2. The CDR3 extends over 17 amino acids. The V gene end was trimmed by 0 bases and the J gene end by 3 bases; junction bases not matched to a gene: 6. CDR1 is KGHSH and CDR2 is LQKENI in the germline V gene. As DNA, the CDR3 is TGTGCCAGCTCACCACCGAGGCAGCGGGAGGGTACAGATACGCAGTATTTT. Translated: CASSPPRQREGTDTQYF.

This clone has more than one count but fewer than ten. The chain links TRBV11-2 to TRBJ1-1; no clear D. Germline V lookup: CDR1 SGHAT, CDR2 FQNNGV. Trimming removed 2 bases from V and 0 bases from J, with 7 bases in between. The CDR3 is made up of 14 amino acids. The chain's CDR3 is CASSLKTMNTEAFF. The CDR3 nucleotides are TGTGCCAGCAGCTTAAAGACAATGAACACTGAAGCTTTCTTT.

The rearrangement links TRBV9 to TRBJ1-3, with D hard to call. The CDR3 consists of 14 residues. The germline CDR1 and CDR2 sequences are SGDLS and YYNGEE. Deletions cut 6 bases from V and 0 bases from J, with 10 bases between. The CDR3 bases are TGTGCCAGCACAGTAGCCAGCTCTGGAAACACCATATATTTT. Encoded protein: CASTVASSGNTIYF.

The chain links TRBV5-4 to TRBJ2-3; 11 bases map to TRBD2. The CDR3 length is 18 residues. V shed 4 bases and J 1 base; nucleotides not matched to a gene: 11. Germline CDR1 is SGHNT and CDR2 is YYREEE (reference sequence). The CDR3 DNA is TGTGCCAGCAGCATCCCTTTAGCGGGGGGGCGTCGCACAGATACGCAGTATTTT. Protein product: CASSIPLAGGRRTDTQYF.

V gene TRBV5-1 combines with J gene TRBJ2-5, with D tentatively TRBD1 (6 bases). V gave up 0 bases and J gave up 1 base, with 10 bases separating them. The CDR3 contains 15 residues. The germline V gene has CDR1 SGHRS and CDR2 YFSETQ. In DNA, the CDR3 is TGCGCCAGCAGCTTGGACGGACAGCGCCAAGAGACCCAGTACTTC. It translates to CASSLDGQRQETQYF. The variable domain in full, completed from reference TRBV5-1 and TRBJ2-5, reads KAGVTQTPRYLIKTRGQQVTLSCSPISGHRSVSWYQQTPGQGLQFLFEYFSETQRNKGNFPGRFSGRQFSNSRSEMNVSTLELGDSALYLCASSLDGQRQETQYFGPGTRLLVL.

The chain joins TRBV5-1 to TRBJ2-2, with a possible D match to TRBD1 (6 bases). CDR3 length: 14 residues. Between the trimmed V and J ends, which lost 4 bases and 2 bases, there was a span of 9 bases. Germline CDR1 SGHRS, CDR2 YFSETQ. The CDR3 region has the DNA TGCGCCAGCAGCCTACAGGGAAACACCGGGGAGCTGTTTTTT. Amino acid sequence: CASSLQGNTGELFF. The complete variable domain, with remaining parts taken from reference TRBV5-1 and TRBJ2-2, reads KAGVTQTPRYLIKTRGQQVTLSCSPISGHRSVSWYQQTPGQGLQFLFEYFSETQRNKGNFPGRFSGRQFSNSRSEMNVSTLELGDSALYLCASSLQGNTGELFFGEGSRLTVL.

This chain joins TRBV11-2 and TRBJ2-1; 7 bases agree with TRBD2. Unmatched junction bases numbered 9, after V lost 7 bases and J lost 3 bases. Germline V gene lookup returns CDR1 SGHAT and CDR2 FQNNGV. This CDR3 comprises 15 residues. The chain's CDR3 is CASNTGVAGYNEQFF. For the CDR3, the DNA is TGTGCCAGCAACACCGGGGTAGCGGGCTACAATGAGCAGTTCTTC.

This clone was found a few times. The V call is TRBV7-2, the J call TRBJ2-1; D unresolved. The V gene's germline CDR1 is SGHTA and CDR2 FQGNSA. V shed 5 bases and J shed 2 bases, with 10 bases lying between them. This CDR3 has 14 residues. In DNA form, the CDR3 reads TGTGCCAGCAGCCCCGATAGAACCTACAATGAGCAGTTCTTC. Protein: CASSPDRTYNEQFF.

The chain combines TRBV3-1 (or the pseudogene TRBV3-2) with TRBJ2-3, with D hard to call. Germline loops: CDR1 LGHDT, CDR2 YNNKEL (reference sequence). V dropped 2 bases and J dropped 4 bases, with 7 bases sitting between them. There are 13 residues in the CDR3. This chain's CDR3 is CASSQRLADTQYF. The DNA for the CDR3 is TGTGCCAGCAGCCAACGGTTGGCAGATACGCAGTATTTT.

The J gene is TRBJ2-5, the V gene TRBV5-1, with TRBD2 as a possible D gene (7 bases). The CDR3 extends over 14 amino acids. Trimming removed 0 bases from V and 5 bases from J, with 11 bases in between. Germline V lookup: CDR1 SGHRS, CDR2 YFSETQ. The CDR3 protein is CASSLEGGAETQYF. In nucleotides, the CDR3 is TGCGCCAGCAGCTTGGAGGGGGGGGCCGAGACCCAGTACTTC.

The CDR3 DNA reads as TGTGCCAGCAGTACCCGTGGGACAGGGTGGAACACTGAAGCTTTCTTT. Translated, it gives CASSTRGTGWNTEAFF. The rearrangement uses TRBV27 and TRBJ1-1; 9 nucleotides line up with TRBD1. V shed 5 bases and J 1 base; nucleotides not matched to a gene: 8. CDR1 and CDR2 from the germline V gene are MNHEY and SMNVEV (reference sequence). The CDR3 runs to 16 residues.

The chain combines TRBV5-1 with TRBJ1-3; TRBD1 aligns across 7 bases. V was pared by 3 bases and J by 0 bases, with 3 bases of the junction left unmatched. The CDR3 runs 15 residues. Per the germline V gene, CDR1 is SGHRS and CDR2 is YFSETQ. CDR3 coding DNA: TGCGCCAGCAGCTACGGGACAGCCTCTGGAAACACCATATATTTT. Protein sequence: CASSYGTASGNTIYF.

The J gene is TRBJ2-4, the V gene TRBV4-1, with 7 bases aligning to TRBD1. The CDR3 totals 16 residues. The ends lost 3 bases at V and 3 bases at J; junction bases unmatched: 8. Germline V gene lookup returns CDR1 MGHRA and CDR2 YSYEKL. CDR3 region: CASSHATGIGKNIQYF. CDR3 nucleotide sequence: TGCGCCAGCAGCCATGCGACAGGGATTGGCAAAAACATTCAGTACTTC.

The chain is built from TRBV19 and TRBJ1-4; a possible D gene is TRBD1 (6 bases). The CDR3 loop spans 14 amino acids. Trimming pared 3 bases from V and 8 bases from J, leaving 13 bases between. Germline V lookup: CDR1 LNHDA, CDR2 SQIVND (reference sequence). CDR3 amino acids: CASSIGTGKEKLFF. The CDR3 DNA sequence: TGTGCCAGTAGTATTGGAACAGGGAAAGAAAAACTGTTTTTT.

This chain connects TRBV2 to TRBJ2-7; 7 nucleotides agree with TRBD2. Germline V gives CDR1 SNHLY, CDR2 FYNNEI. The CDR3 spans 12 residues. J lost 3 bases, V lost 8 bases, and 4 bases had no gene match. The CDR3 is CASGGGDYEQYV. The CDR3 DNA sequence: TGTGCCAGCGGTGGGGGGGACTACGAGCAGTACGTC.

The V gene is TRBV6-5, the J gene TRBJ2-7; 8 nucleotides line up with TRBD2. The V gene end was trimmed by 8 bases and the J gene end by 4 bases; junction bases not matched to a gene: 10. This CDR3 region has 14 residues. The V gene's germline CDR1 is MNHEY and CDR2 SVGAGI. This CDR3 reads CASARTAGAYEQYV. The CDR3 DNA reads as TGTGCCAGCGCCCGCACAGCGGGGGCGTACGAGCAGTACGTC.